The entry that follows covers one T cell receptor beta chain sequence. Its antigen is still unknown. Base qualities were left out, and no much larger clone turns up one base away. The sample comes from a study of OX40 agonist ivuxolimab in advanced cancers. Regarding the study in general: Ivuxolimab was an agonistic, fully human IgG2 monoclonal antibody directed against OX40 (CD134), a costimulatory receptor. Intravenous ivuxolimab was administered to patients every 2 weeks at six dose levels: 0.01, 0.1, 0.3, 1.5, 3 and 10 mg/kg. Patients were allowed to have had prior anti-PD-1, anti-PD-L1 or anti-CTLA-4 therapy, and approximately 40% of the dose-escalation patients had been treated with checkpoint inhibitors. The dose-escalation cohort was approximately 83% male with a mean age of approximately 60 years, ranging from about 20 to 80. The paper covers the monotherapy dose-escalation part of the phase I ivuxolimab trial, which included N of about 50 patients. Of the 50 to 55 patients in dose escalation, about 20 had hepatocellular carcinoma, around 15 had melanoma, 9 had renal cell carcinoma and 9 had head and neck cancer. Three dose-escalation patients achieved partial responses, one with hepatocellular carcinoma and two with cutaneous melanoma. Peripheral TCRbeta sequencing was intended to test whether TCR sequence diversity was altered and clonal T-cell expansion was caused by ivuxolimab.

The V end loses 1 base and the J end loses 4 bases, and a stretch of 10 bases separates them. As encoded in the germline V gene, CDR1 is SGHDT while CDR2 is YYEEEE. Spanning cysteine to phenylalanine, the CDR3 consists of 14 amino acids. Just CDR3 DNA is preserved here, 42 bases in frame from base 1. To sequence the TCRbeta CDR3 region, genomic DNA was isolated from the sorted cells. The immunoSEQ Assay was used for sequencing of TCRbeta CDR3 regions. TCRdb obtained this table from immuneACCESS and retained in-frame rearrangements with V and J assigned. These tables miss some clones; where compared with another copy, unresolved V genes account for less than half of the shortfall, and the remainder is unexplained. The sample contains 25,000 to 35,000 clones, around nine tenths of them found a single time. The ten largest make up around 28% of the sample. Patients with autoimmune disease history or receiving systemic immunosuppression were excluded from the trial. Peripheral blood for TCR sequencing was collected from all dose cohorts at baseline, on cycle 4 day 1, and on cycle 7 day 1. The samples were drawn from a first-in-human, open-label, multicenter phase I dose-escalation trial of ivuxolimab. Adults with locally advanced or metastatic melanoma, renal cell, hepatocellular, or head and neck squamous cell carcinoma were enrolled in the trial. Before TCR sequencing, CD4+ T cells and CD8+ T cells from peripheral blood were sorted into separate populations.

Paper-wide results and their limitations: The antigen specificity of the peripheral T cells that underwent clonal expansion was not determined. On average, CD8+ T cells showed more expanded clones than CD4+ T cells after ivuxolimab. In the 0.1-3.0 mg/kg groups, partial responders were among the patients with the lowest normalized peripheral clonal expansion, particularly in CD8+ T cells. At doses from 0.1 to 3.0 mg/kg, clonal expansion was seen in both CD4+ and CD8+ blood T cells between baseline and week 6. Low levels of normalized T-cell clonal expansion were also seen in some patients who did not respond.

The rearrangement joined TRBV5-6 to TRBJ2-3; D gene: possibly TRBD1, on 5 matching bases. This sequence was found in an adult with an advanced solid tumor such as melanoma, head and neck, liver or kidney cancer. Source: CD4+ or CD8+ T cells sorted from blood, taken in a trial of the OX40 agonist ivuxolimab. The bases read TGTGCCAGCAGCTTGCGAAGCAGGGCAGATACGCAGTATTTT. Its protein reads: CASSLRSRADTQYF. The full variable domain, completed from the reference TRBV5-6 and TRBJ2-3 proteins outside the CDR3, reads DAGVTQSPTHLIKTRGQQVTLRCSPKSGHDTVSWYQQALGQGPQFIFQYYEEEERQRGNFPDRFSGHQFPNYSSELNVNALLLGDSALYLCASSLRSRADTQYFGPGTRLTVL.